The clone carrying this T cell receptor (beta chain) showed up just a few times. TCR beta CDR3 regions were amplified from RNA transcripts. When the TCR CDR3 underwent first-round RT-PCR, the HTBI primer set was used. TCRdb reanalysed the multiplex PCR reads using MiXCR and keeps one entry per CDR3 protein. The table shows about 280,000 distinct CDR3 sequences, with about 25% occurring only once. The source of the sample is a study of T cells in Graves' hyperthyroidism and ophthalmopathy. Overall study context: Peripheral blood draws took place at initial diagnosis, ahead of any treatment.

In patients aged 18 to 65, hyperthyroidism was newly diagnosed, with duration under 2 months. From germline, CDR1 is MNHEY and CDR2 SVGAGI. This CDR3 comprises 14 residues. Trimming took 4 bases from V and 5 from J, leaving 15 bases between them. Sequences were obtained from blood. This sequence was found in a man between 35 and 55 years old with Graves' hyperthyroidism that later progressed to Graves' ophthalmopathy. The chain couples TRBV6-5 to TRBJ2-7; tentatively, D is TRBD2 (6 bases). Here the CDR3 reads CASSLRRESHEQYF. CDR3 coding DNA: TGTGCCAGCAGTTTGCGTCGGGAGTCCCACGAGCAGTACTTC.